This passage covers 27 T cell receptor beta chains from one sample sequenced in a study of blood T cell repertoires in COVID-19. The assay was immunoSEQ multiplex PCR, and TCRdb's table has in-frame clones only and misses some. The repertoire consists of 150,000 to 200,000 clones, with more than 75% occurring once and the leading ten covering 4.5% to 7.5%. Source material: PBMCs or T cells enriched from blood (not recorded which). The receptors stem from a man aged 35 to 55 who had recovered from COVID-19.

The CDR3 sequence: CASRNPSGGSNTQYF. The CDR3 DNA follows: TGTGCCAGCAGGAATCCTAGCGGGGGATCAAATACGCAGTATTTT. This chain connects TRBV2 to TRBJ2-3; 10 nucleotides line up with TRBD2. Unmatched junction bases numbered 10, after V lost 6 bases and J lost 7 bases. The CDR3 is 15 residues long. CDR1 is SNHLY, CDR2 FYNNEI, per germline. Supplemented by reference TRBV2 and TRBJ2-3, the full variable domain reads EPEVTQTPSHQVTQMGQEVILRCVPISNHLYFYWYRQILGQKVEFLVSFYNNEISEKSEIFDDQFSVERPDGSNFTLKIRSTKLEDSAMYFCASRNPSGGSNTQYFGPGTRLTVL.

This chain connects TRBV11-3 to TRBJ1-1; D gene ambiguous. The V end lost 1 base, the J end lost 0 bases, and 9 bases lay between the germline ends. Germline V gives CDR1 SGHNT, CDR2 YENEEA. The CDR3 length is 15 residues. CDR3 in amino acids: CASSLGGFMNTEAFF. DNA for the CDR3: TGTGCCAGCAGCTTAGGCGGTTTCATGAACACTGAAGCTTTCTTT.

CDR3 protein: CASSQDGPGQGREKLFF. The CDR3 DNA follows: TGTGCCAGCAGCCAAGATGGTCCGGGACAGGGGCGTGAAAAACTGTTTTTT. This chain joins TRBV4-2 and TRBJ1-4, with 10 nucleotides matching TRBD1. With V trimmed by 0 bases and J by 7 bases, 8 bases remained unmatched. The CDR3 is 17 residues long. The germline CDR1 and CDR2 sequences are LGHNA and YNFKEQ.

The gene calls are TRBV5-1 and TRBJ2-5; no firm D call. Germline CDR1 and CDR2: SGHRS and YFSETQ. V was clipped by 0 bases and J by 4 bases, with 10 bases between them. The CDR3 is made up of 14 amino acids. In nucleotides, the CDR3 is TGCGCCAGCAGCTTGGGGCGGCAAGCAGAGACCCAGTACTTC. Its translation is CASSLGRQAETQYF.

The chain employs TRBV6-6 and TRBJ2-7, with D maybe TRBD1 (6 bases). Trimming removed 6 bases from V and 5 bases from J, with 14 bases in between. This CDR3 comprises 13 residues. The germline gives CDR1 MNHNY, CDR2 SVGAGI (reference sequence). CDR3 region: CASSQGYYDEQYF. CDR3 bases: TGTGCCAGCAGCCAGGGGTACTACGACGAGCAGTACTTC.

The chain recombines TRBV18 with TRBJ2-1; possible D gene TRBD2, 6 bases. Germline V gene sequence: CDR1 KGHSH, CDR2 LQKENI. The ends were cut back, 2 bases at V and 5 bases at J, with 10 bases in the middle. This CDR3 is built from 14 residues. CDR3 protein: CASSPAGSDNEQFF. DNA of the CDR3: TGTGCCAGCTCACCAGCCGGGAGCGACAATGAGCAGTTCTTC. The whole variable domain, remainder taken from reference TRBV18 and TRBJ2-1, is NAGVMQNPRHLVRRRGQEARLRCSPMKGHSHVYWYRQLPEEGLKFMVYLQKENIIDESGMPKERFSAEFPKEGPSILRIQQVVRGDSAAYFCASSPAGSDNEQFFGPGTRLTVL.

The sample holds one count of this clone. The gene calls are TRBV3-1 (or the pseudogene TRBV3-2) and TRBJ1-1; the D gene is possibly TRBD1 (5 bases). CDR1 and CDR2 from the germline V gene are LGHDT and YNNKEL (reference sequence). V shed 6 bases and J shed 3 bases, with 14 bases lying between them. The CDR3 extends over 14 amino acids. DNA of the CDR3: TGTGCCAGCAGAAACTACGGGGGGGACACTGAAGCTTTCTTT. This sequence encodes CASRNYGGDTEAFF.

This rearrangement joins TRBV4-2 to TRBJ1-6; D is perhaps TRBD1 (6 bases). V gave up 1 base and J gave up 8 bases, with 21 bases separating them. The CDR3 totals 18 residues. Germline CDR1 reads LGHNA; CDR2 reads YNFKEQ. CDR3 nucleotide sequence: TGTGCCAGCAGCCAAGCTCCGGTTACGGGGGGCAGGGATTCACCCCTCCACTTT. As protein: CASSQAPVTGGRDSPLHF.

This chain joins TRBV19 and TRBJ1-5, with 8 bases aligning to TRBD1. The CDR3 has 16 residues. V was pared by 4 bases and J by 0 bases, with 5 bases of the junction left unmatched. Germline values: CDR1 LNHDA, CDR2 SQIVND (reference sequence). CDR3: CASSRRTGNSNQPQHF. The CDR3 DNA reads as TGTGCCAGTAGTAGGCGGACAGGGAATAGCAATCAGCCCCAGCATTTT.

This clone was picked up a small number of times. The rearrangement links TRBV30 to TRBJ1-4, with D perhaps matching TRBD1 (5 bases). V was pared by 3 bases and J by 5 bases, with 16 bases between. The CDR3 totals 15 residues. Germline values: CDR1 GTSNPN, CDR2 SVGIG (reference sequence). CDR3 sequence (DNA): TGTGCCTGGAGCTTAGCGGGACGGGGAAATGAAAAACTGTTTTTT. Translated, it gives CAWSLAGRGNEKLFF. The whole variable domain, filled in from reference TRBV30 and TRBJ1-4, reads SQTIHQWPATLVQPVGSPLSLECTVEGTSNPNLYWYRQAAGRGLQLLFYSVGIGQISSEVPQNLSASRPQDRQFILSSKKLLLSDSGFYLCAWSLAGRGNEKLFFGSGTQLSVL.

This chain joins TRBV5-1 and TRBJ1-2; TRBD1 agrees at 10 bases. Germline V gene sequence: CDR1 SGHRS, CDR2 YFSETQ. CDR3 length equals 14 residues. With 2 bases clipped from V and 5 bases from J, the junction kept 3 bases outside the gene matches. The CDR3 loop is CASSFGTGEYGYTF. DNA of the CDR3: TGCGCCAGCAGCTTTGGGACAGGGGAATATGGCTACACCTTC. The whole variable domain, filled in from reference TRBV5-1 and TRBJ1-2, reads KAGVTQTPRYLIKTRGQQVTLSCSPISGHRSVSWYQQTPGQGLQFLFEYFSETQRNKGNFPGRFSGRQFSNSRSEMNVSTLELGDSALYLCASSFGTGEYGYTFGSGTRLTVV.

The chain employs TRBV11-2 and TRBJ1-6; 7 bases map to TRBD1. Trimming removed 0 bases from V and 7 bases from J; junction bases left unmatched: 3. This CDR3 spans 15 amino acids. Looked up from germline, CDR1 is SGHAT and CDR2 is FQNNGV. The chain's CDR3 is CASSLEDRENSPLHF. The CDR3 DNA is TGTGCCAGCAGCTTAGAAGACAGGGAGAATTCACCCCTCCACTTT.

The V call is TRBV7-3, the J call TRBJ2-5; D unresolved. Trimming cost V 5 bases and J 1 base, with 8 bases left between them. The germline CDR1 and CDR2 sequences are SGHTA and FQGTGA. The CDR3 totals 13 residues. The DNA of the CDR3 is TGTGCCAGCAGCCCCCATCCCCAAGAGACCCAGTACTTC. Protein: CASSPHPQETQYF.

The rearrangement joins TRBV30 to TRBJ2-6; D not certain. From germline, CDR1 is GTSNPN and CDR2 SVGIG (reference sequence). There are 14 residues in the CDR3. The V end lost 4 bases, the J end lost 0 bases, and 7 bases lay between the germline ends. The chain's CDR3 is CAWTVNSGANVLTF. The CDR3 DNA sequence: TGTGCCTGGACCGTAAACTCTGGGGCCAACGTCCTGACTTTC.

This CDR3 is CATSDSGQGAYEQYV. CDR3 DNA sequence: TGTGCCACCAGTGACAGCGGACAGGGGGCATACGAGCAGTACGTC. This rearrangement joins TRBV24-1 to TRBJ2-7; 11 nucleotides agree with TRBD1. J was trimmed by 4 bases and V by 4 bases; bases with no gene match: 5. In germline, CDR1 is KGHDR, CDR2 SFDVKD. The CDR3 extends over 15 amino acids.

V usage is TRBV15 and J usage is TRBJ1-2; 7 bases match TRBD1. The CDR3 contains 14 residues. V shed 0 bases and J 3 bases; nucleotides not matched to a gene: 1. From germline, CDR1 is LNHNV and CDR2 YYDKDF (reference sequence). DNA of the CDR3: TGTGCCACCAGCAGAGATACAGGGGACTATGGCTACACCTTC. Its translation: CATSRDTGDYGYTF.

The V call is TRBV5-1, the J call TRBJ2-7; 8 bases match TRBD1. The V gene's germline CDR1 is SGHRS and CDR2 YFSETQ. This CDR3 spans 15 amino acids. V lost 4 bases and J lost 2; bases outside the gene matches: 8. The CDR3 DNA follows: TGCGCCAGCAGCCCGTCGCAGGGGGCCGCCTACGAGCAGTACTTC. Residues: CASSPSQGAAYEQYF. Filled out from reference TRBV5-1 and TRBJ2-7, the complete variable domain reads KAGVTQTPRYLIKTRGQQVTLSCSPISGHRSVSWYQQTPGQGLQFLFEYFSETQRNKGNFPGRFSGRQFSNSRSEMNVSTLELGDSALYLCASSPSQGAAYEQYFGPGTRLTVT.

The CDR3 DNA is TGTGCCAGCAGCCGACAGGGGAAGGGGGGGGCTTTCTTT. This translates into CASSRQGKGGAFF. V gene TRBV12-3 or TRBV12-4 combines with J gene TRBJ1-1; 8 bases map to TRBD1. The J segment lost 11 bases and the V segment lost 6 bases, leaving 11 bases of the junction unmatched. The CDR3 totals 13 residues.

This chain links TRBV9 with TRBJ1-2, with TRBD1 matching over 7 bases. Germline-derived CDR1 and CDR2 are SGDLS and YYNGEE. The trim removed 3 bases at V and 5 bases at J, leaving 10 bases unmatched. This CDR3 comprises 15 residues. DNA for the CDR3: TGTGCCAGCAGCGCCAGGACGGGACAGAATTATGGCTACACCTTC. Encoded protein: CASSARTGQNYGYTF. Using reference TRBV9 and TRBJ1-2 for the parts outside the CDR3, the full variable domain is DSGVTQTPKHLITATGQRVTLRCSPRSGDLSVYWYQQSLDQGLQFLIQYYNGEERAKGNILERFSAQQFPDLHSELNLSSLELGDSALYFCASSARTGQNYGYTFGSGTRLTVV.

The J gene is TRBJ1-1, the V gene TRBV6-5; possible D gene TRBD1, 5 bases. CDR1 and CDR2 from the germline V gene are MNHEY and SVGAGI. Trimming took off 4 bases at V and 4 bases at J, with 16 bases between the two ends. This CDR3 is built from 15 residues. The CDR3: CASSSGSGVGTEAFF. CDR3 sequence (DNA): TGTGCCAGCAGTTCAGGGTCGGGGGTCGGCACTGAAGCTTTCTTT.

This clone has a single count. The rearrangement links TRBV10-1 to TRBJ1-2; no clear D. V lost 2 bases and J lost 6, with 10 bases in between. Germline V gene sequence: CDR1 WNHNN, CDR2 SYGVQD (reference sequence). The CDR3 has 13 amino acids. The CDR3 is CASSESRNHGYTF. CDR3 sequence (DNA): TGCGCCAGCAGTGAGAGCAGGAACCATGGCTACACCTTC.

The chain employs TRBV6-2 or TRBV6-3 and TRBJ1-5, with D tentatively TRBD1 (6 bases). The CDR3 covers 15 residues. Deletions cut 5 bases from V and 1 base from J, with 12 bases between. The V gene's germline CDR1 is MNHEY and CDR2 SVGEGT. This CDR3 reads CASSLTGPSNQPQHF. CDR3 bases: TGTGCCAGCAGTCTGACAGGCCCAAGCAATCAGCCCCAGCATTTT.

The CDR3 DNA reads as TGTGCCAGCAGCAGAGGGACAGGGGGCGACTATGGCTACACCTTC. It translates to CASSRGTGGDYGYTF. This chain uses TRBV9 with TRBJ1-2; TRBD1 agrees at 12 bases. Per germline, CDR1 SGDLS and CDR2 YYNGEE. Trimming at V came to 4 bases and at J to 3 bases, leaving 4 bases not matched to a gene. The CDR3 is made up of 15 amino acids. Full variable domain (rest looked up from reference TRBV9 and TRBJ1-2): DSGVTQTPKHLITATGQRVTLRCSPRSGDLSVYWYQQSLDQGLQFLIQYYNGEERAKGNILERFSAQQFPDLHSELNLSSLELGDSALYFCASSRGTGGDYGYTFGSGTRLTVV.

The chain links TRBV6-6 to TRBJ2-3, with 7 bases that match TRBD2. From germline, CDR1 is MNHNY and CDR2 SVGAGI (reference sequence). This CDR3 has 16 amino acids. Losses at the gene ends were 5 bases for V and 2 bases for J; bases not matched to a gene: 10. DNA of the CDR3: TGTGCCAGCAGTACCCGGACTAGTGCGACCACAGATACGCAGTATTTT. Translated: CASSTRTSATTDTQYF.

The CDR3 region is CASSSLRSDRRVTGELFF. DNA of the CDR3: TGTGCCAGCTCATCACTCCGATCCGATAGGCGGGTGACCGGGGAGCTGTTTTTT. The chain is built from TRBV18 and TRBJ2-2; D is possibly TRBD2 (5 bases). This CDR3 is built from 18 residues. Per germline, CDR1 KGHSH and CDR2 LQKENI. V lost 5 bases and J 5 bases, leaving 24 bases between the germline ends.

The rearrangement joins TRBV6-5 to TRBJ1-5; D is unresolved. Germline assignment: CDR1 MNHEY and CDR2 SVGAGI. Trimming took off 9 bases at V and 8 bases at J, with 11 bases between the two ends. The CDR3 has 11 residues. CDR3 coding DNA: TGTGCCAGTGGGTCCCAGGAGCCCCAGCATTTT. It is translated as CASGSQEPQHF.

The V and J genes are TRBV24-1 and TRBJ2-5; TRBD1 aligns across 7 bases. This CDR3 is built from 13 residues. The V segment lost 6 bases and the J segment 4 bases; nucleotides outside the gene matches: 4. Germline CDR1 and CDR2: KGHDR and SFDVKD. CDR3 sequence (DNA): TGTGCCACCAGTCAGGGGGTGAGAGAGACCCAGTACTTC. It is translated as CATSQGVRETQYF.